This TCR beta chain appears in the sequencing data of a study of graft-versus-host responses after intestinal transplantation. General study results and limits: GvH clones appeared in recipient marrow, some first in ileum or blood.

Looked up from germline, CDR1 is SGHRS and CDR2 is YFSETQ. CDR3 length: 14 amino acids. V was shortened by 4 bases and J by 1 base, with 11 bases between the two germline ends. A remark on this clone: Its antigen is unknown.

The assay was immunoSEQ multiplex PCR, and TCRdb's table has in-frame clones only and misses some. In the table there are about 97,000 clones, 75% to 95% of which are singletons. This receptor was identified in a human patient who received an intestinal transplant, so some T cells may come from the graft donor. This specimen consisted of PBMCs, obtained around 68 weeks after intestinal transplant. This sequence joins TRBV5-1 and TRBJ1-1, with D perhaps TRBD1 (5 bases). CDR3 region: CASSQQATNTEAFF. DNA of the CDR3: TGCGCCAGCAGCCAACAGGCGACGAACACTGAAGCTTTCTTT.